The rows below give T cell receptor beta chains drawn from one sample of a study of blood T cell repertoires in COVID-19. Produced via immunoSEQ multiplex PCR; TCRdb's table is partial and in-frame only. The table records 350,000 to 400,000 clones, around 87% of them present only once. The specimen sequenced was peripheral blood. The receptors derive from a man aged 18-30 years with active or convalescent COVID-19. Both conserved end residues are part of each CDR3. The order of the fields is clone size, D gene, J gene, V gene, CDR3 DNA, CDR3 protein. D genes are given only for firm matches. For some rows the clone size is stated as once, few or many, or as a class when expanded; others skip it.

abundance: NA
d_gene: TRBD2
j_gene: TRBJ2-7
v_gene: TRBV4-1
CDR3nt: TGCGCCAGCAGCCCCCAACGACTAGCGGACTCCTACGAGCAGTACTTC
CDR3aa: CASSPQRLADSYEQYF

abundance: NA
d_gene: NA
j_gene: TRBJ1-2
v_gene: TRBV5-6
CDR3nt: TGTGCCAGCAGCTTGCCAGGGGAGGGCTACACCTTC
CDR3aa: CASSLPGEGYTF

abundance: NA
d_gene: NA
j_gene: TRBJ1-2
v_gene: TRBV18
CDR3nt: TGTGCCAGCTCACCAGAGGGAAGGGGCTACACCTTC
CDR3aa: CASSPEGRGYTF

abundance: NA
d_gene: TRBD1
j_gene: TRBJ1-1
v_gene: TRBV4-1
CDR3nt: TGCGCCAGCAGCCAAGGATTGGGGACAGGGGGCTTTGGGGCTTTCTTT
CDR3aa: CASSQGLGTGGFGAFF

abundance: NA
d_gene: TRBD1
j_gene: TRBJ1-5
v_gene: TRBV7-2
CDR3nt: TGTGCCAGCAGCTTAACAGGGGGCCCGAATCAGCCCCAGCATTTT
CDR3aa: CASSLTGGPNQPQHF

abundance: NA
d_gene: NA
j_gene: TRBJ2-7
v_gene: TRBV4-3
CDR3nt: TGCGCCAGCAGCCAAGATCTATCCCCCGTCAGGGGTGAGCAGTACTTC
CDR3aa: CASSQDLSPVRGEQYF

abundance: NA
d_gene: TRBD2
j_gene: TRBJ2-7
v_gene: TRBV4-2
CDR3nt: TGTGCCAGCAGCCAACCTATCATGGGGGGGAGTGAGCAGTACTTC
CDR3aa: CASSQPIMGGSEQYF

abundance: NA
d_gene: TRBD1
j_gene: TRBJ2-1
v_gene: TRBV29-1
CDR3nt: TGCAGCGTCGGGACAGGGTACAATGAGCAGTTCTTC
CDR3aa: CSVGTGYNEQFF

abundance: NA
d_gene: TRBD1
j_gene: TRBJ2-7
v_gene: TRBV3-1/TRBV3-2
CDR3nt: TGTGCCAGCAGCCTTGAGACAGGGCCGTTCGGGGAGCAGTACTTC
CDR3aa: CASSLETGPFGEQYF

abundance: once
d_gene: NA
j_gene: TRBJ2-1
v_gene: TRBV7-3
CDR3nt: TGTGCCAGCAGCTTTTCCGCCAACGGCAATGAGCAGTTCTTC
CDR3aa: CASSFSANGNEQFF

abundance: NA
d_gene: NA
j_gene: TRBJ2-2
v_gene: TRBV5-1
CDR3nt: TGCGCCAGCAGCTTGGGCAGGGGGGTGAACACCGGGGAGCTGTTTTTT
CDR3aa: CASSLGRGVNTGELFF

abundance: once
d_gene: TRBD2
j_gene: TRBJ2-5
v_gene: TRBV3-1/TRBV3-2
CDR3nt: TGTGCCAGCAGCCTAGCGGGGAGACAAGAGACCCAGTACTTC
CDR3aa: CASSLAGRQETQYF